A selection of T cell receptor beta chains follows, all from one sample in a study of T-cell reconstitution after alpha-beta-depleted transplantation in children. TCRdb re-called the PCR reads with MiXCR, one entry per CDR3 protein. The profile covers 200,000 to 250,000 distinct CDR3 sequences, with over 20% appearing a single time and more than 2% taken by the ten largest. The sequences come from PBMCs, collected before TCRalphabeta/CD19-depleted stem cell transplant. The receptors originated from a girl aged 2-10 years with Fanconi anemia, due to receive a stem cell transplant. The CDR3 runs from the conserved cysteine through the conserved F or W.

j_call: TRBJ2-7; v_call: TRBV20-1; cdr3_aa: CSARARGYEQYF
j_call: TRBJ2-3; v_call: TRBV28; cdr3_aa: CASIPGQGADTQYF
j_call: TRBJ2-1; v_call: TRBV11-2; cdr3_aa: CASSLDRGTVAYNEQFF
j_call: TRBJ2-7; v_call: TRBV19; cdr3_aa: CASSTTALYEQYF
j_call: TRBJ2-1; v_call: TRBV27; cdr3_aa: CATSTGTIHNEQFF
j_call: TRBJ2-1; v_call: TRBV5-1; cdr3_aa: CASSLEVVTSYNEQFF
j_call: TRBJ2-4; v_call: TRBV28; cdr3_aa: CASTLSGVNKNIQYF
j_call: TRBJ2-7; v_call: TRBV6-6; cdr3_aa: CASSPSSEREQYF
j_call: TRBJ2-1; v_call: TRBV20-1; cdr3_aa: CSAPDGSSYNEQFF
j_call: TRBJ2-3; v_call: TRBV20-1; cdr3_aa: CSALSGSTDTQYF
j_call: TRBJ2-7; v_call: TRBV29-1; cdr3_aa: CSVDNSTGTYEQYF
j_call: TRBJ2-7; v_call: TRBV12-3/TRBV12-4; cdr3_aa: CASSAGQGVSKGYEQYF
j_call: TRBJ2-1; v_call: TRBV15; cdr3_aa: CATSRGQGGYNEQFF
j_call: TRBJ1-2; v_call: TRBV5-1; cdr3_aa: CASSPDALTGTYGYTF
j_call: TRBJ2-5; v_call: TRBV27; cdr3_aa: CASSSYSVQETQYF
j_call: TRBJ1-6; v_call: TRBV20-1; cdr3_aa: CSAEGQGRYNSPLHF
j_call: TRBJ2-1; v_call: TRBV19; cdr3_aa: CASSILGGNEQFF
j_call: TRBJ2-2; v_call: TRBV11-2; cdr3_aa: CASSPSGWGLAENTGELFF
j_call: TRBJ2-3; v_call: TRBV7-3; cdr3_aa: CASSSGAGVTDTQYF
j_call: TRBJ2-6; v_call: TRBV29-1; cdr3_aa: CSVEAQFSGANVLTF
j_call: TRBJ2-7; v_call: TRBV12-3/TRBV12-4; cdr3_aa: CASSLRDSSSYEQYF
j_call: TRBJ2-7; v_call: TRBV27; cdr3_aa: CASSLYPGAPSTSSDEQYF
j_call: TRBJ2-7; v_call: TRBV28; cdr3_aa: CASSLLPLLSGEQYF
j_call: TRBJ2-5; v_call: TRBV20-1; cdr3_aa: CSARGRQTQETQYF
j_call: TRBJ2-5; v_call: TRBV9; cdr3_aa: CASSGRGGEETQYF
j_call: TRBJ1-1; v_call: TRBV5-1; cdr3_aa: CASSFRGDRGNTEAFF
j_call: TRBJ2-3; v_call: TRBV12-3/TRBV12-4; cdr3_aa: CASSEQGASTDTQYF
j_call: TRBJ2-7; v_call: TRBV20-1; cdr3_aa: CSARDRPFYEQYF
j_call: TRBJ2-5; v_call: TRBV9; cdr3_aa: CASSRASGFQETQYF
j_call: TRBJ2-2; v_call: TRBV10-3; cdr3_aa: CAIRVASGELFF
j_call: TRBJ2-5; v_call: TRBV29-1; cdr3_aa: CSVVGDLVGETQYF
j_call: TRBJ1-2; v_call: TRBV5-1; cdr3_aa: CASSLAFGTANYGYTF
j_call: TRBJ1-1; v_call: TRBV5-1; cdr3_aa: CASSLPSTEAFF
j_call: TRBJ2-1; v_call: TRBV7-9; cdr3_aa: CASSLVGRYNEQFF
j_call: TRBJ2-3; v_call: TRBV7-2; cdr3_aa: CASSSLTGLADTQYF
j_call: TRBJ2-3; v_call: TRBV7-3; cdr3_aa: CASSSELKGDTQYF
j_call: TRBJ2-1; v_call: TRBV25-1; cdr3_aa: CATSQQNEQFF
j_call: TRBJ1-2; v_call: TRBV28; cdr3_aa: CASSLWDSFGYTF
j_call: TRBJ2-5; v_call: TRBV11-2; cdr3_aa: CASSLPGAGETQYF
j_call: TRBJ2-5; v_call: TRBV14; cdr3_aa: CASSRRRTGEGQETQYF
j_call: TRBJ2-7; v_call: TRBV12-3/TRBV12-4; cdr3_aa: CASSLSSEQYF
j_call: TRBJ2-5; v_call: TRBV15; cdr3_aa: CATSRFWEETQYF
j_call: TRBJ2-1; v_call: TRBV5-1; cdr3_aa: CASSLLAGALSSYNEQFF
j_call: TRBJ1-1; v_call: TRBV29-1; cdr3_aa: CSVHSALNTEAFF
j_call: TRBJ1-1; v_call: TRBV29-1; cdr3_aa: CSVVTENTEAFF
j_call: TRBJ2-1; v_call: TRBV15; cdr3_aa: CATSSLAVRYNEQFF
j_call: TRBJ1-5; v_call: TRBV6-1; cdr3_aa: CASSAGTGGSGNQPQHF
j_call: TRBJ2-5; v_call: TRBV20-1; cdr3_aa: CSVTPVAGNEETQYF
j_call: TRBJ2-3; v_call: TRBV12-3/TRBV12-4; cdr3_aa: CASNLGIFPDTQYF
j_call: TRBJ2-1; v_call: TRBV28; cdr3_aa: CASSARGFSYNEQFF
j_call: TRBJ2-1; v_call: TRBV11-3; cdr3_aa: CASSLGGVGLAYNEQFF